The TCR beta chain described here comes from a study of blood T cell repertoires in COVID-19. The V gene's germline CDR1 is MGHRA and CDR2 YSYEKL. This CDR3 is built from 17 residues. V was cut by 0 bases and J by 3 bases, with 17 bases left in between. Assay used: immunoSEQ multiplex PCR; TCRdb lists only in-frame clones, some missing. The sample includes more than 200,000 clones, around 89% of them seen just once. The gene calls are TRBV4-1 and TRBJ1-2; D possibly corresponds to TRBD1 (6 bases). The sequencing input was PBMCs or T cells enriched from blood (not recorded which). The clonotype comes from a woman aged 30 to 39 who had recovered from COVID-19. CDR3 nucleotides: TGCGCCAGCAGCCAAGATTTCGCAGGGGCGGTGGACTATGGCTACACCTTC. It yields the protein CASSQDFAGAVDYGYTF.